The 9 T cell receptor beta chains below were found in one sample sequenced in a study of cytotoxic CD8 clonotypes in ibrutinib-treated CLL. Here immunoSEQ multiplex PCR was the method, and the copy in TCRdb shows in-frame clones only, minus some. Seen here are approximately 140,000 clones, roughly 77% observed once, and the top ten hold about 29%. The material sequenced was PBMCs, taken after 12 months of ibrutinib treatment. All receptors derive from a human donor with chronic lymphocytic leukemia.

The V call is TRBV19, the J call TRBJ2-4; the match to TRBD1 covers 7 bases. This CDR3 has 16 amino acids. After removal of 5 bases from V and 3 bases from J, the junction contained 10 bases not matched to a gene. Germline CDR1 is LNHDA and CDR2 is SQIVND (reference sequence). The CDR3 here is CASSHEGAEDKNIQYF. The CDR3 nucleotides are TGTGCCAGTAGTCACGAGGGGGCCGAGGACAAAAACATTCAGTACTTC.

V gene TRBV7-9 combines with J gene TRBJ2-5; 11 nucleotides align to TRBD2. J lost 1 base, V lost 5 bases, and 3 bases had no gene match. The CDR3 totals 15 residues. CDR1 and CDR2 (germline): SEHNR, FQNEAQ (reference sequence). In DNA, the CDR3 is TGTGCCAGCAGCCGACTAGCGGGACCCCAAGAGACCCAGTACTTC. Protein sequence: CASSRLAGPQETQYF.

V gene TRBV2 combines with J gene TRBJ2-1, with D maybe TRBD1 (6 bases). V was shortened by 0 bases and J by 2 bases, with 11 bases between the two germline ends. CDR3 length equals 16 residues. Germline assignment: CDR1 SNHLY and CDR2 FYNNEI. CDR3 DNA: TGTGCCAGCAGTGAAGCGGGCAGGGGCCCCTACAATGAGCAGTTCTTC. Encoded protein: CASSEAGRGPYNEQFF.

This sequence joins TRBV29-1 and TRBJ1-1; D is possibly TRBD1 (5 bases). V was clipped by 2 bases and J by 1 base, with 17 bases between them. CDR1 SQVTM and CDR2 ANQGSEA come from the germline V gene. The CDR3 sequence is 16 residues long. CDR3 residues: CSVESYSAGKNTEAFF. The CDR3 bases are TGCAGCGTTGAATCATACTCCGCAGGGAAGAACACTGAAGCTTTCTTT.

The chain couples TRBV28 to TRBJ2-5; D unclear. Germline V lookup: CDR1 MDHEN, CDR2 SYDVKM. The CDR3 extends over 16 amino acids. Trimming stripped 6 bases from V and 5 bases from J, with 22 bases between. Written as DNA, the CDR3 is TGTGCCAGCAGCTCGCAAGGTTGGGGATTAGGGGAGACCCAGTACTTC. Its translation is CASSSQGWGLGETQYF.

The chain recombines TRBV19 with TRBJ2-1; 7 bases line up with TRBD2. The CDR3 extends over 16 amino acids. Germline CDR1 is LNHDA and CDR2 is SQIVND (reference sequence). Losses at the gene ends were 5 bases for V and 0 bases for J; bases not matched to a gene: 7. The DNA of the CDR3 is TGTGCCAGTAGTCAACTAGCGATTAGCTCCTACAATGAGCAGTTCTTC. Residues: CASSQLAISSYNEQFF.

This chain joins TRBV7-3 and TRBJ2-1; D might be TRBD1 (6 bases). Trimming left V 0 bases short and J 4 bases short, with 13 bases between. The CDR3 contains 16 residues. Germline V gene lookup returns CDR1 SGHTA and CDR2 FQGTGA. The CDR3 DNA sequence: TGTGCCAGCAGCTTAACACCGTTGGGGGCATACAATGAGCAGTTCTTC. This codes for CASSLTPLGAYNEQFF.

This chain connects TRBV7-2 to TRBJ2-7; no definite D call. Per germline, CDR1 SGHTA and CDR2 FQGNSA. V lost 4 bases and J lost 9, with 10 bases in between. This CDR3 spans 11 amino acids. The CDR3: CASSSGRWQYF. CDR3 in DNA: TGTGCCAGCAGCTCCGGACGTTGGCAGTACTTC.

The chain uses TRBV11-2 and TRBJ2-3; the match to TRBD1 covers 8 bases. Trimming removed 5 bases from V and 2 bases from J; junction bases left unmatched: 6. CDR3 length equals 15 residues. Germline V gene sequence: CDR1 SGHAT, CDR2 FQNNGV. The chain's CDR3 is CASSTRTGTTDTQYF. The CDR3 DNA follows: TGTGCCAGCAGCACCCGGACAGGGACCACAGATACGCAGTATTTT.